The entry that follows covers one T cell receptor beta chain sequence. The data belong to a study of technical replicates of blood from a handful of donors. The assay was immunoSEQ multiplex PCR, and TCRdb's table has in-frame clones only and misses some. Of around 80,000 clones listed, just under 95% are singletons. The clonotype originates from a human donor in good health. Sequencing was performed on T cells isolated from PBMCs.

The CDR3 loop reads CASSLLGSEGNSLDTQYF. The DNA for the CDR3 is TGTGCCAGCAGTTTGTTAGGTTCGGAGGGAAACAGCCTAGATACGCAGTATTTT. The V and J genes are TRBV27 and TRBJ2-3; a weak D match, TRBD2 (6 bases). The CDR3 is made up of 18 amino acids. Trimming removed 3 bases from V and 5 bases from J, with 24 bases in between. Germline V gene lookup returns CDR1 MNHEY and CDR2 SMNVEV (reference sequence).